The 32 T cell receptor beta chains listed next were all sequenced from one sample in a study of shared clonotypes between healthy human individuals. Profiling relied on immunoSEQ multiplex PCR, and the TCRdb table lists in-frame clones only, not all of them. The sample consists of 2,500,000 or so clones, approximately 90% of them appearing once. Sample: naive CD4+ T cells from PBMCs. Subset indicated: CD45RA+ positively selected. All receptors derive from a young man in good health. Some clones in this sample may be carry-over from other donors' samples.

The V and J genes are TRBV7-2 and TRBJ2-7; 9 nucleotides match TRBD2. Germline V gives CDR1 SGHTA, CDR2 FQGNSA. The CDR3 covers 16 residues. After removal of 0 bases from V and 5 bases from J, the junction contained 8 bases not matched to a gene. The CDR3 DNA sequence: TGTGCCAGCAGCTTAGCCACAGCGGGGGGCCCACACGAGCAGTACTTC. Translated: CASSLATAGGPHEQYF.

The chain is built from TRBV6-6 and TRBJ2-1, with a possible D match to TRBD1 (6 bases). The germline V gene has CDR1 MNHNY and CDR2 SVGAGI (reference sequence). V was cut by 2 bases and J by 7 bases, with 12 bases left in between. CDR3 size: 14 residues. The DNA for the CDR3 is TGTGCCAGCAGTTACCCAGGACAGCCGAATGAGCAGTTCTTC. As protein: CASSYPGQPNEQFF.

This sequence joins TRBV15 and TRBJ2-1; 15 positions agree with TRBD2. V was clipped by 1 base and J by 6 bases; unmatched bases: 1. In germline, CDR1 is LNHNV, CDR2 YYDKDF (reference sequence). CDR3 size: 16 residues. CDR3 in amino acids: CATSRGTSGRANEQFF. CDR3 nucleotides: TGTGCCACCAGCAGAGGGACTAGCGGGAGGGCCAATGAGCAGTTCTTC.

The chain is built from TRBV5-1 and TRBJ2-2; no clear D. This CDR3 is built from 13 residues. In germline, CDR1 is SGHRS, CDR2 YFSETQ. V was clipped by 6 bases and J by 5 bases, with 11 bases between them. The CDR3 region is CASMGSDTGELFF. Here the CDR3 DNA reads TGCGCCAGCATGGGCAGCGATACCGGGGAGCTGTTTTTT.

In regard to this clone: Within the sample, other DNA sequences also encode this same CDR3. The V and J genes are TRBV28 and TRBJ1-2; D ambiguous. CDR1 and CDR2 (germline): MDHEN, SYDVKM. This CDR3 has 12 amino acids. V gave up 3 bases and J gave up 5 bases, with 7 bases separating them. In nucleotides, the CDR3 is TGTGCCAGCAGTTTGACAAGTTATGGCTACACCTTC. It translates to CASSLTSYGYTF.

A remark on this clone: Additional DNA sequences in this sample encode the identical CDR3. This chain joins TRBV6-5 and TRBJ1-2, with 7 bases that match TRBD1. V lost 6 bases to trimming and J lost 2 bases; unmatched junction nucleotides: 3. The CDR3 length is 13 residues. The V gene's germline CDR1 is MNHEY and CDR2 SVGAGI. CDR3 amino acids: CASSRQGNYGYTF. CDR3 bases: TGTGCCAGCAGCCGACAGGGCAACTATGGCTACACCTTC.

This clone was recorded only once. The chain joins TRBV11-2 to TRBJ2-5; D uncertain. The germline V and J ends were trimmed by 0 bases and 2 bases, with 7 bases remaining between them. Germline loops: CDR1 SGHAT, CDR2 FQNNGV. This CDR3 has 14 amino acids. CDR3 DNA: TGTGCCAGCAGCTTAGATTTGGGACAAGAGACCCAGTACTTC. Its protein is CASSLDLGQETQYF.

V is TRBV5-1 and J is TRBJ1-3; D is undetermined. V lost 1 base and J lost 0, with 8 bases in between. The CDR3 loop spans 15 amino acids. Germline CDR1 and CDR2: SGHRS and YFSETQ. The CDR3 nucleotides read TGCGCCAGCAGCTTGTCAGTGATCTCTGGAAACACCATATATTTT. This sequence encodes CASSLSVISGNTIYF.

This clone came up once. The chain couples TRBV7-2 to TRBJ2-7; TRBD2 matches 8 bases. Germline CDR1 and CDR2: SGHTA and FQGNSA. V was pared by 5 bases and J by 4 bases, with 13 bases of the junction left unmatched. The CDR3 totals 16 residues. CDR3 loop: CASSITGTSEQYEQYF. CDR3 bases: TGTGCCAGCAGCATAACCGGGACTAGTGAACAATACGAGCAGTACTTC.

The J gene is TRBJ2-7, the V gene TRBV4-1, with 9 bases aligning to TRBD1. The length of the CDR3 is 17 residues. CDR1 and CDR2 from the germline V gene are MGHRA and YSYEKL. Trimming at V came to 4 bases and at J to 0 bases, leaving 10 bases not matched to a gene. DNA of the CDR3: TGCGCCAGCAGCCCGTTCCCCCGGGACAGGGTCTCCTACGAGCAGTACTTC. Residues: CASSPFPRDRVSYEQYF.

The chain employs TRBV5-4 and TRBJ1-5, with TRBD1 matching 10 bases. The CDR3 length is 15 residues. Germline-derived CDR1 and CDR2 are SGHNT and YYREEE (reference sequence). V gave up 4 bases and J gave up 7 bases; unmatched junction bases: 8. CDR3: CASSRDRGIAQPQHF. CDR3 nucleotides: TGTGCCAGCAGCCGGGACAGGGGAATCGCGCAGCCCCAGCATTTT.

The chain uses TRBV4-1 and TRBJ2-1, with 9 bases matching TRBD2. CDR1 and CDR2 from the germline V gene are MGHRA and YSYEKL. The CDR3 runs to 17 residues. The trim removed 2 bases at V and 4 bases at J, leaving 9 bases unmatched. CDR3 loop: CASSQTPTSGTYNEQFF. The CDR3 nucleotides are TGCGCCAGCAGCCAAACTCCGACTAGCGGTACATACAATGAGCAGTTCTTC.

This rearrangement joins TRBV27 to TRBJ2-3; possibly TRBD2 for D (5 bases). Trimming took 3 bases from V and 5 from J, leaving 18 bases between them. Germline loops: CDR1 MNHEY, CDR2 SMNVEV (reference sequence). The CDR3 consists of 16 residues. CDR3 in DNA: TGTGCCAGCAGTTTGCAGCGTCCGGGCCGGGAAGATACGCAGTATTTT. It specifies CASSLQRPGREDTQYF.

CDR3 protein: CASKRTGSQPQHF. The CDR3, as DNA: TGTGCCAGCAAACGTACAGGTAGTCAGCCCCAGCATTTT. The rearrangement uses TRBV6-5 and TRBJ1-5; a weak D match, TRBD1 (5 bases). The CDR3 has 13 amino acids. Germline assignment: CDR1 MNHEY and CDR2 SVGAGI. Trimming pared 7 bases from V and 6 bases from J, leaving 13 bases between.

The rearrangement joins TRBV5-1 to TRBJ2-7, with a possible D match to TRBD1 (5 bases). Looked up from germline, CDR1 is SGHRS and CDR2 is YFSETQ. The CDR3 is made up of 14 amino acids. Trimming took off 0 bases at V and 6 bases at J, with 13 bases between the two ends. The CDR3 region is CASSLAREKGEQYF. CDR3 DNA: TGCGCCAGCAGCTTGGCCAGGGAAAAGGGCGAGCAGTACTTC. Drawing the rest from reference TRBV5-1 and TRBJ2-7, the complete variable domain is KAGVTQTPRYLIKTRGQQVTLSCSPISGHRSVSWYQQTPGQGLQFLFEYFSETQRNKGNFPGRFSGRQFSNSRSEMNVSTLELGDSALYLCASSLAREKGEQYFGPGTRLTVT.

This chain links TRBV5-1 with TRBJ2-6, with D perhaps matching TRBD1 (6 bases). Trimming cost V 4 bases and J 0 bases, with 14 bases left between them. The CDR3 runs 17 residues. Germline V gene lookup returns CDR1 SGHRS and CDR2 YFSETQ. The CDR3 DNA sequence: TGCGCCAGCAGCCCCATCGGACAGTACTCTGGGGCCAACGTCCTGACTTTC. It yields the protein CASSPIGQYSGANVLTF. The variable domain in full, with the rest retrieved from reference TRBV5-1 and TRBJ2-6, is KAGVTQTPRYLIKTRGQQVTLSCSPISGHRSVSWYQQTPGQGLQFLFEYFSETQRNKGNFPGRFSGRQFSNSRSEMNVSTLELGDSALYLCASSPIGQYSGANVLTFGAGSRLTVL.

The V gene is TRBV28, the J gene TRBJ2-1; TRBD2 matches 8 bases. Germline values: CDR1 MDHEN, CDR2 SYDVKM. V lost 5 bases, J lost 9 bases, and 15 bases stayed unmatched. The CDR3 runs to 16 residues. CDR3 nucleotides: TGTGCCAGCAGTACTTACAGCGGGAGAGGGGATGGTGAGCAGTTCTTC. Translating it yields CASSTYSGRGDGEQFF.

V usage is TRBV19 and J usage is TRBJ2-1; D gene uncertain. The CDR3 is made up of 14 amino acids. Germline CDR1 LNHDA, CDR2 SQIVND (reference sequence). Trimming removed 1 base from V and 8 bases from J, with 12 bases in between. The DNA for the CDR3 is TGTGCCAGTAGTATAGCCGGCAGTAGGCATGAGCAGTTCTTC. This sequence encodes CASSIAGSRHEQFF.

The chain recombines TRBV5-4 with TRBJ2-2; D gene unclear. CDR1 SGHNT and CDR2 YYREEE come from the germline V gene (reference sequence). The ends were cut back, 1 base at V and 5 bases at J, with 12 bases in the middle. This CDR3 is built from 15 residues. The CDR3 loop reads CASSLYGQETGELFF. The DNA of the CDR3 is TGTGCCAGCAGCTTGTATGGCCAGGAGACCGGGGAGCTGTTTTTT. Together with reference TRBV5-4 and TRBJ2-2, the CDR3 gives the full variable domain: ETGVTQSPTHLIKTRGQQVTLRCSSQSGHNTVSWYQQALGQGPQFIFQYYREEENGRGNFPPRFSGLQFPNYSSELNVNALELDDSALYLCASSLYGQETGELFFGEGSRLTVL.

V gene TRBV21-1 combines with J gene TRBJ2-7; the table's D call, TRBD1, has no DNA check behind it. TRBV21-1 corresponds to a pseudogene. This CDR3 comprises 14 residues. The chain's CDR3 is CASSQGQPSYEQYF. CDR3 in DNA: TGTGCCAGCAGCCAGGGACAGCCTTCATACGAGCAGTACTTC.

J is TRBJ2-7 and V is TRBV29-1; the D gene is possibly TRBD2 (5 bases). The germline gives CDR1 SQVTM, CDR2 ANQGSEA. The CDR3 contains 12 residues. Trimming removed 6 bases at V and 2 bases at J, with 11 bases between. This chain's CDR3 is CSVKNGAYEQYF. The DNA for the CDR3 is TGCAGCGTGAAAAACGGGGCCTACGAGCAGTACTTC.

This chain connects TRBV30 to TRBJ2-5, with TRBD2 matching 8 bases. With 2 bases clipped from V and 9 bases from J, the junction kept 8 bases outside the gene matches. The CDR3 runs to 13 residues. Germline V gives CDR1 GTSNPN, CDR2 SVGIG (reference sequence). The CDR3 DNA reads TGTGCCTGGAGTCTGTCTCTGCGGGGGGCCCAGTACTTC. Its protein is CAWSLSLRGAQYF.

The chain combines TRBV30 with TRBJ2-7, with 9 bases fitting TRBD2. This CDR3 comprises 15 residues. Germline V gives CDR1 GTSNPN, CDR2 SVGIG (reference sequence). V gave up 4 bases and J gave up 4 bases; unmatched junction bases: 11. This chain's CDR3 is CAWKLRAGGFYEQYF. CDR3 DNA sequence: TGTGCCTGGAAGCTACGAGCGGGAGGTTTTTACGAGCAGTACTTC.

CDR3 sequence (DNA): TGTGCCAGCAGTGAACTCCCCGCTCAAGCGGGACTAAAAGAGACCCAGTACTTC. It translates to CASSELPAQAGLKETQYF. The V and J genes are TRBV2 and TRBJ2-5, with 7 positions matching TRBD2. Germline assignment: CDR1 SNHLY and CDR2 FYNNEI. V gave up 2 bases and J gave up 3 bases; unmatched junction bases: 15. This CDR3 region has 18 residues.

This clone was seen just once. This chain joins TRBV5-6 and TRBJ1-2, with a tentative D call TRBD1 (6 bases). Germline CDR1 reads SGHDT; CDR2 reads YYEEEE. The CDR3 spans 15 residues. The V end lost 1 base, the J end lost 9 bases, and 19 bases lay between the germline ends. The CDR3 sequence is CASSLIEQGRGSYTF. As DNA, the CDR3 is TGTGCCAGCAGCTTGATAGAACAGGGCCGCGGGAGCTACACCTTC.

This chain joins TRBV27 and TRBJ1-1; D might be TRBD1 (5 bases). CDR1 MNHEY and CDR2 SMNVEV come from the germline V gene (reference sequence). With 7 bases removed from V and 3 bases from J, the gap between germline ends came to 18 bases. This CDR3 has 15 amino acids. In DNA form, the CDR3 reads TGTGCCAGCATTGCCTTGACAGTCGCCTACACTGAAGCTTTCTTT. It yields the protein CASIALTVAYTEAFF.

As for this clone: This specimen includes other DNA sequences encoding the same CDR3. The rearrangement joins TRBV5-1 to TRBJ1-1, with D unclear. V gave up 2 bases and J gave up 0 bases, with 8 bases separating them. This CDR3 is built from 14 residues. Germline V gene data show CDR1 as SGHRS and CDR2 as YFSETQ. The CDR3 here is CASSFSGVNTEAFF. The CDR3 coding sequence is TGCGCCAGCAGCTTTTCGGGAGTGAACACTGAAGCTTTCTTT.

The rearrangement uses TRBV5-4 and TRBJ2-5; tentatively, D is TRBD1 or TRBD2 (6 bases each). The length of the CDR3 is 15 residues. The germline V gene has CDR1 SGHNT and CDR2 YYREEE (reference sequence). V was clipped by 3 bases and J by 2 bases, with 14 bases between them. The CDR3 loop reads CASSSTIGGQETQYF. The CDR3 nucleotides read TGTGCCAGCAGCTCCACCATAGGGGGGCAAGAGACCCAGTACTTC.

Comment on this clone: This specimen includes other DNA sequences encoding the same CDR3. V and J are TRBV7-9 and TRBJ2-5; no definite D call. This CDR3 has 13 amino acids. Germline V gives CDR1 SEHNR, CDR2 FQNEAQ (reference sequence). V lost 1 base to trimming and J lost 2 bases, with 5 bases between them. The CDR3 bases are TGTGCCAGCAGCTTAGGGCCTCAAGAGACCCAGTACTTC. Translated, it gives CASSLGPQETQYF. Full variable domain (missing parts from reference TRBV7-9 and TRBJ2-5): DTGVSQNPRHKITKRGQNVTFRCDPISEHNRLYWYRQTLGQGPEFLTYFQNEAQLEKSRLLSDRFSAERPKGSFSTLEIQRTEQGDSAMYLCASSLGPQETQYFGPGTRLLVL.

The genes are TRBV7-9 and TRBJ2-7; 9 bases line up with TRBD1. Germline V gene lookup returns CDR1 SEHNR and CDR2 FQNEAQ (reference sequence). The V segment lost 6 bases and the J segment 4 bases; nucleotides outside the gene matches: 16. The CDR3 is 17 residues long. CDR3 nucleotide sequence: TGTGCCAGCAGTCCCATTAGGTGGGGACAGGGCCGTTACGAGCAGTACTTC. Protein sequence: CASSPIRWGQGRYEQYF.

This chain connects TRBV5-1 to TRBJ1-1; D is possibly TRBD1 (6 bases). Germline CDR1 is SGHRS and CDR2 is YFSETQ. V shed 6 bases and J shed 4 bases, with 19 bases lying between them. The CDR3 is made up of 15 amino acids. The CDR3 DNA reads as TGCGCCAGCAAGACCTCGGGGGCAGGGGTCACTGAAGCTTTCTTT. It yields the protein CASKTSGAGVTEAFF.

The chain uses TRBV28 and TRBJ2-7; possibly TRBD1 for D (5 bases). V dropped 5 bases and J dropped 2 bases, with 13 bases sitting between them. From germline, CDR1 is MDHEN and CDR2 SYDVKM. The CDR3 is 14 residues long. As DNA, the CDR3 is TGTGCCAGCAGTCCCTCGCCAGGGACCTACGAGCAGTACTTC. This gives the protein CASSPSPGTYEQYF.